Below are 22 T cell receptor beta chains sequenced from a single sample in a study of blood T cells in healthy people across ages. Primed by a sample-barcoded 5' primer and a J-beta primer mix, a second PCR proceeded for about 6 to 11 cycles. TCRdb called the 5' RACE reads again in MiXCR, with one record for every CDR3 protein. The sample lists about 1.6 million distinct CDR3 sequences; 34% were seen once. Sequencing input: blood. All receptors come from a woman aged 25-40 years in good health.

The rearrangement uses TRBV7-2 and TRBJ2-7; 8 bases match TRBD1. J gave up 10 bases and V 1 base, and 9 bases lay outside the gene matches. The V gene's germline CDR1 is SGHTA and CDR2 FQGNSA. The CDR3 is 14 residues long. The CDR3 loop is CASSLVGQGADQYF. Here the CDR3 DNA reads TGTGCCAGCAGCTTAGTGGGGCAGGGGGCCGACCAGTACTTC.

The chain is built from TRBV6-1 and TRBJ2-7, with D possibly TRBD1 on 6 matching bases. This CDR3 is 14 amino acids long. Per germline, CDR1 MNHNS and CDR2 SASEGT. V lost 6 bases, J lost 2 bases, and 14 bases lay in between. The CDR3, as DNA: TGTGCCAGCAGGGAATTAGGGACAACCTACGAGCAGTACTTC. It yields the protein CASRELGTTYEQYF.

Concerning this clonotype: A junction end diverges from the germline sequence, so it may reflect a read error. J is TRBJ2-1 and V is TRBV29-1; 8 bases are shared with TRBD2. The CDR3 runs 17 residues. CDR1 is SQVTM, CDR2 ANQGSEA, per germline. CDR3 bases: TGCGGCGTTGAAGACTCTTTGGGCGGGGGGACCTACAATGAGCAGTTCTTC. Translated: CGVEDSLGGGTYNEQFF.

J is TRBJ2-1 and V is TRBV11-2; TRBD2 agrees at 10 bases. J lost 14 bases, V lost 5 bases, and 6 bases had no gene match. Germline values: CDR1 SGHAT, CDR2 FQNNGV. This CDR3 spans 12 amino acids. DNA for the CDR3: TGTGCCAGCAGCCATGGAGCGGGGGGGGAGTTCTTC. This translates into CASSHGAGGEFF.

The chain joins TRBV30 to TRBJ2-7; TRBD1 aligns across 9 bases. In germline, CDR1 is GTSNPN, CDR2 SVGIG (reference sequence). This CDR3 is built from 16 residues. V gave up 4 bases and J gave up 5 bases; unmatched junction bases: 15. This chain's CDR3 is CAWKSRPGQGFNEQYF. Here the CDR3 DNA reads TGTGCCTGGAAATCCCGCCCGGGACAGGGATTCAACGAGCAGTACTTC.

The chain recombines TRBV14 with TRBJ1-1; D unclear. The CDR3 is 14 residues long. CDR1 and CDR2 from the germline V gene are SGHDN and FVKESK. V was pared by 0 bases and J by 1 base, with 6 bases between. CDR3 sequence: CASSQEYRNTEAFF. The CDR3 bases are TGTGCCAGCAGCCAAGAATACCGGAACACTGAAGCTTTCTTT.

This clonotype was picked up one time. The chain combines TRBV5-1 with TRBJ1-1, with a tentative D call TRBD1 (5 bases). The CDR3 sequence is 13 residues long. Germline V gives CDR1 SGHRS, CDR2 YFSETQ. Trimming left V 0 bases short and J 11 bases short, with 14 bases between. CDR3 nucleotide sequence: TGCGCCAGCAGCTTGGCCGAGGGGCAGGTTGCTTTCTTT. Amino acid sequence: CASSLAEGQVAFF.

This clonotype was counted ten times or more. The J gene is TRBJ2-3, the V gene TRBV18; TRBD2 aligns across 8 bases. The CDR3 consists of 18 residues. V shed 4 bases, J shed 0 bases, and the junction held 12 bases outside the gene matches. CDR1 and CDR2 from the germline V gene are KGHSH and LQKENI. The CDR3 is CASSHRGSGGSSTDTQYF. The CDR3 nucleotides read TGTGCCAGCTCACATCGCGGGAGCGGGGGATCTAGCACAGATACGCAGTATTTT. The full variable domain, with the rest looked up from reference TRBV18 and TRBJ2-3, is NAGVMQNPRHLVRRRGQEARLRCSPMKGHSHVYWYRQLPEEGLKFMVYLQKENIIDESGMPKERFSAEFPKEGPSILRIQQVVRGDSAAYFCASSHRGSGGSSTDTQYFGPGTRLTVL.

This clonotype was seen only a few times. V and J are TRBV11-2 and TRBJ2-7; a weak D match, TRBD1 (6 bases). The CDR3 sequence is 15 residues long. V lost 3 bases and J lost 3, with 15 bases in between. Germline CDR1 is SGHAT and CDR2 is FQNNGV. The CDR3 bases are TGTGCCAGCAGCTTGGACCGGCAGGGGATCTACGAGCAGTACTTC. Its protein product is CASSLDRQGIYEQYF.

This chain connects TRBV20-1 to TRBJ1-1; a weak D match, TRBD1 (5 bases). V was cut by 6 bases and J by 7 bases, with 18 bases left in between. CDR3 size: 13 residues. From germline, CDR1 is DFQATT and CDR2 SNEGSKA (reference sequence). In DNA, the CDR3 is TGCAGTGCCCCTGGGGGTGGGGAATTTGAAGCTTTCTTT. Its protein is CSAPGGGEFEAFF.

This clonotype was found a few times. The V and J genes are TRBV20-1 and TRBJ1-1; weak D call: TRBD1 (5 bases). CDR1 is DFQATT and CDR2 is SNEGSKA in the germline V gene (reference sequence). The V and J ends lost 6 bases and 4 bases respectively, with 15 bases between them. The CDR3 spans 13 residues. CDR3 DNA sequence: TGCAGTGCCGCCGGTAGGGGCGGCACTGAAGCTTTCTTT. Residues: CSAAGRGGTEAFF.

This clonotype was observed a handful of times. The chain recombines TRBV7-2 with TRBJ2-7, with D perhaps matching TRBD1 (6 bases). Germline V lookup: CDR1 SGHTA, CDR2 FQGNSA. V was pared by 1 base and J by 0 bases, with 10 bases between. This CDR3 has 15 residues. The DNA for the CDR3 is TGTGCCAGCAGCTTAGTAAGGGGGTCCTCCTACGAGCAGTACTTC. Protein: CASSLVRGSSYEQYF.

This clonotype has only a few counts. This chain links TRBV4-1 with TRBJ1-5; no clear D gene. The germline V gene encodes CDR1 MGHRA and CDR2 YSYEKL. The V and J ends lost 4 bases and 4 bases respectively, with 14 bases between them. This CDR3 contains 15 residues. Here the CDR3 DNA reads TGCGCCAGCAGCCTTTTCGCGTCATTTAATCAGCCCCAGCATTTT. As protein: CASSLFASFNQPQHF.

This rearrangement joins TRBV12-3 or TRBV12-4 to TRBJ2-5; TRBD2 matches at 9 bases. V lost 6 bases to trimming and J lost 6 bases; unmatched junction nucleotides: 17. This CDR3 has 17 residues. The CDR3 DNA reads TGTGCCAGCAGCTTGAATAGCGGGAGTCCCCTCGTGAAGACCCAGTACTTC. Translated, it gives CASSLNSGSPLVKTQYF.

V usage is TRBV20-1 and J usage is TRBJ2-5; TRBD2 matches at 7 bases. CDR1 and CDR2 from the germline V gene are DFQATT and SNEGSKA (reference sequence). V was clipped by 0 bases and J by 5 bases; unmatched bases: 12. This CDR3 is built from 16 residues. The CDR3, as DNA: TGCAGTGCTAGAGATCGGGTTGGCGGGAGTTGGGAGACCCAGTACTTC. It is translated as CSARDRVGGSWETQYF.

This chain uses TRBV6-5 with TRBJ2-2; 11 positions agree with TRBD2. The V gene's germline CDR1 is MNHEY and CDR2 SVGAGI. Trimming cost V 6 bases and J 6 bases; bases outside gene matches: 9. The CDR3 has 16 amino acids. Here the CDR3 DNA reads TGTGCCAGCAGACGTAGCGGGAGGGCTTCCCCCGGGGAGCTGTTTTTT. Translating it yields CASRRSGRASPGELFF.

In the case of this clonotype: A much more abundant neighbour one base away suggests this may be a read error. V is TRBV27 and J is TRBJ2-7; D call uncertain. The V gene lost 9 bases and the J gene lost 0 bases, with 15 bases spanning the gap. The CDR3 loop spans 14 amino acids. Germline loops: CDR1 MNHEY, CDR2 SMNVEV (reference sequence). The CDR3 coding sequence is TGTGCCAGTTGGGCCGTGGTCAGCTCCTACGAGCAGTACTTC. The encoded protein is CASWAVVSSYEQYF.

The chain couples TRBV14 to TRBJ2-3; no firm D call. Trimming stripped 1 base from V and 3 bases from J, with 8 bases between. The CDR3 covers 14 residues. Per germline, CDR1 SGHDN and CDR2 FVKESK. For the CDR3, the DNA is TGTGCCAGCAGCCAAGCCTGGCGGACAGATACGCAGTATTTT. It translates to CASSQAWRTDTQYF.

Points on this clonotype: One junction end disagrees with the germline gene, perhaps due to a read error. CDR3 protein: CASSPGLADYNVQFF. DNA for the CDR3: TGCGCCAGCAGCCCGGGACTAGCGGACTACAATGTGCAGTTCTTC. This chain uses TRBV5-1 with TRBJ2-1; 11 nucleotides line up with TRBD2. CDR1 SGHRS and CDR2 YFSETQ come from the germline V gene. The CDR3 sequence is 15 residues long.

This CDR3 reads CASSVGGRGADTQYF. The DNA for the CDR3 is TGTGCCAGCAGCGTAGGCGGGCGGGGGGCAGATACGCAGTATTTT. The rearrangement joins TRBV9 to TRBJ2-3, with 8 bases aligning to TRBD2. The CDR3 extends over 15 amino acids. Trimming at V came to 0 bases and at J to 4 bases, leaving 4 bases not matched to a gene. The germline gives CDR1 SGDLS, CDR2 YYNGEE.

This clonotype was recorded only once. Sequence at one end of the junction differs from germline and may be a read error. The rearrangement joins TRBV9 to TRBJ1-4; D is unclear. Germline V lookup: CDR1 SGDLS, CDR2 YYNGEE. The CDR3 is 10 amino acids. CDR3 DNA: TGTGCCAGACCAGATGAAAAACGGTTTTTT. It yields the protein CARPDEKRFF. Full variable domain (rest looked up from reference TRBV9 and TRBJ1-4): DSGVTQTPKHLITATGQRVTLRCSPRSGDLSVYWYQQSLDQGLQFLIQYYNGEERAKGNILERFSAQQFPDLHSELNLSSLELGDSALYFCARPDEKRFFGSGTQLSVL.

This rearrangement joins TRBV6-1 to TRBJ2-3; D may be TRBD2 (7 bases). Between the trimmed V and J ends, which lost 8 bases and 1 base, there was a span of 13 bases. This CDR3 is 14 amino acids long. CDR1 and CDR2 from the germline V gene are MNHNS and SASEGT. CDR3 sequence: CASGGALGTDTQYF. The CDR3 nucleotides read TGTGCCAGCGGGGGGGCCCTCGGCACAGATACGCAGTATTTT.